Described below is a single T cell receptor (beta chain) sequence and its context. As yet, its antigen is unknown. The data stem from a study of cytomegalovirus exposure and HLA in healthy donors. The study's findings and limits: Researchers catalogued some 160 TCR beta chains as cytomegalovirus-associated.

Data came from immunoSEQ multiplex PCR; TCRdb stores just in-frame clones and leaves some out. This table holds about 150,000 clones, about 88% found once. After removal of 6 bases from V and 11 bases from J, the junction contained 9 bases not matched to a gene. The CDR3 sequence is 14 residues long. CDR1 SNHLY and CDR2 FYNNEI come from the germline V gene. This clonotype was obtained from a man aged 18 to 29 in good health and CMV-seropositive. The sequencing sample was made of PBMCs. V gene TRBV2 combines with J gene TRBJ2-1, with 11 bases that match TRBD2. This CDR3 is CASRVSGGAIQQFF. The DNA for the CDR3 is TGTGCCAGCAGGGTTAGCGGGGGGGCCATTCAGCAGTTCTTC.